Given below is one TCR beta chain in context. The target antigen is unknown. Generated by immunoSEQ multiplex PCR, the TCRdb table keeps only in-frame clones and is missing some. Here the sample spans 93,000 or so clones, around 91% being singletons. The data stem from a study of T cell responses to AZD1222 COVID-19 vaccine. As for the study in general: The study pooled second doses at about 4 or about 12 weeks. Findings and limits, study-wide: Clonal diversity was possibly underestimated; the donors were predominantly white British and more often female. Among spike-specific TCRs, nearly half reportedly target unmutated variant regions.

This CDR3 is 16 amino acids long. V lost 3 bases to trimming and J lost 1 base; unmatched junction nucleotides: 3. Germline V gene lookup returns CDR1 SGHAT and CDR2 FQNNGV. This sample comprised peripheral blood, obtained on day 0 of AZD1222 vaccination. This clonotype was obtained from an adult in good health. V is TRBV11-2 and J is TRBJ2-1, with 10 bases fitting TRBD2. The CDR3 nucleotides are TGTGCCAGCAGCTTTAGCGGGGGGAGGTCCTACAATGAGCAGTTCTTC. It translates to CASSFSGGRSYNEQFF.